The rows below give T cell receptor beta chains drawn from one sample of a study of cytomegalovirus exposure and HLA in healthy donors. Assay used: immunoSEQ multiplex PCR; TCRdb lists only in-frame clones, some missing. The sample gives hundreds of thousands of clones, almost 70% of which show up once; 2.6% is in the top ten. Sequenced: PBMCs. These receptors were taken from a man aged 40-49 years in good health and CMV-seropositive. Both conserved end residues are part of each CDR3. The D gene is left open where the match is weak. Size values are once, few and many counts, or a class for expanded clones, and some rows have none.

CDR3 protein: CSVDKKTGGFSYNEQFF
CDR3 DNA: TGCAGCGTTGATAAAAAAACAGGGGGCTTTTCCTACAATGAGCAGTTCTTC
D gene: TRBD1
clone size: few
J gene: TRBJ2-1
V gene: TRBV29-1

CDR3 protein: CASKPGQGRKAFF
CDR3 DNA: TGTGCCAGCAAGCCGGGACAGGGGAGGAAAGCTTTCTTT
D gene: TRBD1
clone size: .
J gene: TRBJ1-1
V gene: TRBV2

CDR3 protein: CASSPVGLDSPLHF
CDR3 DNA: TGTGCCAGCAGCCCGGTTGGTTTGGATTCACCCCTCCACTTT
D gene: .
clone size: .
J gene: TRBJ1-6
V gene: TRBV5-4

CDR3 protein: CASSSGVERTNEKLFF
CDR3 DNA: TGCGCCAGCAGCTCGGGGGTAGAAAGGACTAATGAAAAACTGTTTTTT
D gene: .
clone size: .
J gene: TRBJ1-4
V gene: TRBV5-1

CDR3 protein: CASSESGQGFNQPQHF
CDR3 DNA: TGCGCCAGCAGTGAGTCCGGACAGGGGTTCAATCAGCCCCAGCATTTT
D gene: TRBD1
clone size: few
J gene: TRBJ1-5
V gene: TRBV10-2

CDR3 protein: CSALAVDTQYF
CDR3 DNA: TGCAGTGCTTTAGCGGTAGATACGCAGTATTTT
D gene: .
clone size: few
J gene: TRBJ2-3
V gene: TRBV20-1

CDR3 protein: CASSRLLAGDQETQYF
CDR3 DNA: TGCGCCAGCAGCCGCCTACTAGCGGGGGACCAAGAGACCCAGTACTTC
D gene: TRBD2
clone size: .
J gene: TRBJ2-5
V gene: TRBV4-1

CDR3 protein: CASSRGGAETGELFF
CDR3 DNA: TGCGCCAGCAGTCGCGGGGGGGCCGAGACCGGGGAGCTGTTTTTT
D gene: TRBD2
clone size: .
J gene: TRBJ2-2
V gene: TRBV10-2

CDR3 protein: CASSLPGQGRRGGYGYTF
CDR3 DNA: TGTGCCAGTAGTCTACCGGGACAGGGAAGGCGGGGAGGTTATGGCTACACCTTC
D gene: TRBD1
clone size: .
J gene: TRBJ1-2
V gene: TRBV19

CDR3 protein: CASSPRSGAYEQYF
CDR3 DNA: TGTGCCAGCAGCCCCCGGAGCGGGGCCTACGAGCAGTACTTC
D gene: TRBD2
clone size: .
J gene: TRBJ2-7
V gene: TRBV7-6

CDR3 protein: CASSLKDKQHWGEKLFF
CDR3 DNA: TGTGCCAGCAGCTTAAAGGACAAACAACACTGGGGTGAAAAACTGTTTTTT
D gene: .
clone size: .
J gene: TRBJ1-4
V gene: TRBV7-4

CDR3 protein: CASSQVSGAGNEKLFF
CDR3 DNA: TGTGCCAGCAGCCAAGTATCAGGGGCGGGTAATGAAAAACTGTTTTTT
D gene: .
clone size: .
J gene: TRBJ1-4
V gene: TRBV4-2

CDR3 protein: CASSLVGVIVDEQFF
CDR3 DNA: TGTGCCAGCAGCTTAGTAGGGGTCATTGTGGATGAGCAGTTCTTC
D gene: .
clone size: .
J gene: TRBJ2-1
V gene: TRBV7-2

CDR3 protein: CASSQEYRGGRNTIYF
CDR3 DNA: TGTGCCAGCAGCCAAGAATACAGGGGCGGACGGAACACCATATATTTT
D gene: TRBD1
clone size: few
J gene: TRBJ1-3
V gene: TRBV14

CDR3 protein: CASSPQGQATPLSGYTF
CDR3 DNA: TGTGCCAGCAGCCCCCAGGGGCAGGCCACTCCCCTCTCCGGCTACACCTTC
D gene: .
clone size: few
J gene: TRBJ1-2
V gene: TRBV11-2

CDR3 protein: CASSSPGQVNEQYF
CDR3 DNA: TGTGCCAGCAGCTCCCCGGGACAGGTGAACGAGCAGTACTTC
D gene: TRBD1
clone size: .
J gene: TRBJ2-7
V gene: TRBV7-9

CDR3 protein: CASSEGAVAGGYEQYF
CDR3 DNA: TGTGCCAGCAGTGAAGGGGCCGTGGCGGGGGGGTACGAGCAGTACTTC
D gene: TRBD2
clone size: .
J gene: TRBJ2-7
V gene: TRBV6-1

CDR3 protein: CASPPPRFGNQPQHF
CDR3 DNA: TGTGCCAGCCCGCCCCCCAGGTTCGGCAATCAGCCCCAGCATTTT
D gene: .
clone size: .
J gene: TRBJ1-5
V gene: TRBV5-8

CDR3 protein: CASTPGTGVHEQYF
CDR3 DNA: TGTGCCAGCACCCCCGGGACAGGGGTCCACGAGCAGTACTTC
D gene: TRBD1
clone size: .
J gene: TRBJ2-7
V gene: TRBV5-5

CDR3 protein: CASRIGTDTQYF
CDR3 DNA: TGTGCCAGCAGGATCGGGACAGATACGCAGTATTTT
D gene: .
clone size: .
J gene: TRBJ2-3
V gene: TRBV6-6

CDR3 protein: CASTLGLINQPQHF
CDR3 DNA: TGTGCCAGCACGCTAGGACTGATTAATCAGCCCCAGCATTTT
D gene: .
clone size: .
J gene: TRBJ1-5
V gene: TRBV6-6

CDR3 protein: CASSQEQGSRDGYTF
CDR3 DNA: TGCGCCAGCAGCCAAGAACAGGGGAGTAGAGATGGCTACACCTTC
D gene: TRBD1
clone size: few
J gene: TRBJ1-2
V gene: TRBV4-3

CDR3 protein: CASSGWTVTYGYTF
CDR3 DNA: TGTGCCAGCAGTGGATGGACAGTAACCTATGGCTACACCTTC
D gene: .
clone size: once
J gene: TRBJ1-2
V gene: TRBV6-1

CDR3 protein: CASSRGTPLTYEQYF
CDR3 DNA: TGTGCCAGCAGCCGGGGGACCCCTCTAACCTACGAGCAGTACTTC
D gene: .
clone size: .
J gene: TRBJ2-7
V gene: TRBV7-6

CDR3 protein: CASSLGGGPDTQYF
CDR3 DNA: TGCGCCAGCAGCTTGGGAGGGGGCCCAGATACGCAGTATTTT
D gene: TRBD1
clone size: .
J gene: TRBJ2-3
V gene: TRBV5-1

CDR3 protein: CASSAWRTGYGYTF
CDR3 DNA: TGTGCCAGCAGCGCTTGGAGGACAGGCTATGGCTACACCTTC
D gene: TRBD1
clone size: .
J gene: TRBJ1-2
V gene: TRBV9

CDR3 protein: CASSPQTFGNTIYF
CDR3 DNA: TGTGCCAGCAGTCCTCAAACTTTTGGAAACACCATATATTTT
D gene: .
clone size: once
J gene: TRBJ1-3
V gene: TRBV6-5

CDR3 protein: CASSPKLTGGGTEAFF
CDR3 DNA: TGTGCCAGCAGCCCCAAACTGACAGGGGGCGGAACTGAAGCTTTCTTT
D gene: TRBD1
clone size: .
J gene: TRBJ1-1
V gene: TRBV9

CDR3 protein: CASSYDPGQGNTIYF
CDR3 DNA: TGTGCCAGCAGCTACGACCCGGGACAGGGAAACACCATATATTTT
D gene: TRBD1
clone size: .
J gene: TRBJ1-3
V gene: TRBV4-2

CDR3 protein: CASSSEPGQRTQPQHF
CDR3 DNA: TGCGCCAGCAGCTCGGAACCGGGACAGCGCACTCAGCCCCAGCATTTT
D gene: TRBD1
clone size: few
J gene: TRBJ1-5
V gene: TRBV5-1

CDR3 protein: CASSLDRAYEQYF
CDR3 DNA: TGCGCCAGCAGCTTGGATCGAGCCTACGAGCAGTACTTC
D gene: .
clone size: .
J gene: TRBJ2-7
V gene: TRBV5-1

CDR3 protein: CASSAGTGVYEQYF
CDR3 DNA: TGTGCCAGCAGTGCCGGGACAGGGGTTTACGAGCAGTACTTC
D gene: TRBD1
clone size: .
J gene: TRBJ2-7
V gene: TRBV27

CDR3 protein: CASSQDRGGGGYGYTF
CDR3 DNA: TGCGCCAGCAGCCAAGATCGGGGAGGGGGAGGCTATGGCTACACCTTC
D gene: .
clone size: .
J gene: TRBJ1-2
V gene: TRBV4-1

CDR3 protein: CASSQSGRLAGYNEQFF
CDR3 DNA: TGCGCCAGCAGTCAATCGGGTCGGCTAGCGGGTTACAATGAGCAGTTCTTC
D gene: TRBD2
clone size: .
J gene: TRBJ2-1
V gene: TRBV23-1

CDR3 protein: CASSIGGVGNQPQHF
CDR3 DNA: TGTGCCAGTAGTATCGGGGGGGTAGGCAATCAGCCCCAGCATTTT
D gene: .
clone size: .
J gene: TRBJ1-5
V gene: TRBV19

CDR3 protein: CASSSKLSGGPLEQYF
CDR3 DNA: TGTGCCAGCAGCTCAAAGCTTAGCGGGGGGCCGCTGGAGCAGTACTTC
D gene: TRBD2
clone size: .
J gene: TRBJ2-7
V gene: TRBV7-2

CDR3 protein: CASRPLDSPGSIGTQYF
CDR3 DNA: TGTGCCAGCAGACCATTGGACAGCCCTGGATCTATAGGCACGCAGTATTTT
D gene: .
clone size: .
J gene: TRBJ2-3
V gene: TRBV2

CDR3 protein: CASSNDRVGQPQHF
CDR3 DNA: TGTGCCAGCAGCAACGACAGGGTTGGTCAGCCCCAGCATTTT
D gene: TRBD1
clone size: .
J gene: TRBJ1-5
V gene: TRBV7-2

CDR3 protein: CASSPRVLAGRYEQYF
CDR3 DNA: TGTGCCAGCAGTCCCAGGGTGCTAGCGGGTCGCTACGAGCAGTACTTC
D gene: TRBD2
clone size: .
J gene: TRBJ2-7
V gene: TRBV2

CDR3 protein: CASSLEQGANEQYF
CDR3 DNA: TGTGCCAGCAGCTTAGAACAGGGGGCTAATGAGCAGTACTTC
D gene: TRBD1
clone size: .
J gene: TRBJ2-7
V gene: TRBV7-2

CDR3 protein: CSVEATTGTMNTEAFF
CDR3 DNA: TGCAGCGTTGAGGCCACGACAGGGACCATGAACACTGAAGCTTTCTTT
D gene: TRBD1
clone size: .
J gene: TRBJ1-1
V gene: TRBV29-1

CDR3 protein: CASSGHLRLAASYEQYF
CDR3 DNA: TGTGCCAGCAGTGGCCACCTTCGACTAGCGGCGTCCTACGAGCAGTACTTC
D gene: TRBD2
clone size: .
J gene: TRBJ2-7
V gene: TRBV6-1

CDR3 protein: CASNRGFSNQPQHF
CDR3 DNA: TGTGCCAGTAACCGGGGGTTTAGCAATCAGCCCCAGCATTTT
D gene: .
clone size: few
J gene: TRBJ1-5
V gene: TRBV19

CDR3 protein: CASSYGAGDGNQPQHF
CDR3 DNA: TGTGCCAGCAGTTACGGGGCAGGGGATGGCAATCAGCCCCAGCATTTT
D gene: .
clone size: once
J gene: TRBJ1-5
V gene: TRBV6-6

CDR3 protein: CASSNYGGAVRTDAFF
CDR3 DNA: TGTGCCAGCAGCAATTATGGGGGGGCGGTGAGAACTGACGCTTTCTTT
D gene: .
clone size: .
J gene: TRBJ1-1
V gene: TRBV5-6

CDR3 protein: CASSLGGAQETQYF
CDR3 DNA: TGTGCCAGCAGCTTAGGCGGGGCCCAAGAGACCCAGTACTTC
D gene: .
clone size: .
J gene: TRBJ2-5
V gene: TRBV11-2

CDR3 protein: CASSPLQGMNTEAFF
CDR3 DNA: TGTGCCAGCTCACCTTTACAGGGCATGAACACTGAAGCTTTCTTT
D gene: .
clone size: .
J gene: TRBJ1-1
V gene: TRBV18

CDR3 protein: CASSGTSGPGGANVLTF
CDR3 DNA: TGTGCCTCCTCCGGGACTAGCGGACCCGGGGGGGCCAACGTCCTGACTTTC
D gene: TRBD2
clone size: .
J gene: TRBJ2-6
V gene: TRBV28

CDR3 protein: CASSLEGPTTNEKLFF
CDR3 DNA: TGTGCCAGCAGCCTGGAGGGCCCGACAACTAATGAAAAACTGTTTTTT
D gene: .
clone size: .
J gene: TRBJ1-4
V gene: TRBV4-2

CDR3 protein: CASGQGAPEQFF
CDR3 DNA: TGTGCCAGTGGACAGGGGGCGCCTGAGCAGTTCTTC
D gene: TRBD1
clone size: .
J gene: TRBJ2-1
V gene: TRBV11-1

CDR3 protein: CASSSTPGYQPQHF
CDR3 DNA: TGTGCCAGCAGCTCCACTCCAGGGTATCAGCCCCAGCATTTT
D gene: .
clone size: few
J gene: TRBJ1-5
V gene: TRBV11-2

CDR3 protein: CASSGLVNTEAFF
CDR3 DNA: TGTGCCAGCAGCGGTTTAGTGAACACTGAAGCTTTCTTT
D gene: .
clone size: .
J gene: TRBJ1-1
V gene: TRBV6-5

CDR3 protein: CASSNNLAGGSADTQYF
CDR3 DNA: TGTGCCAGCAGCAACAACCTAGCGGGGGGGTCCGCAGATACGCAGTATTTT
D gene: TRBD2
clone size: .
J gene: TRBJ2-3
V gene: TRBV7-2

CDR3 protein: CASSVGSVGNQPQHF
CDR3 DNA: TGTGCCAGCAGTGTCGGGTCGGTGGGTAATCAGCCCCAGCATTTT
D gene: .
clone size: .
J gene: TRBJ1-5
V gene: TRBV6-1

CDR3 protein: CASSFGRASTEQYF
CDR3 DNA: TGTGCCAGCAGCTTCGGCAGAGCGAGCACCGAGCAGTACTTC
D gene: .
clone size: .
J gene: TRBJ2-7
V gene: TRBV5-8

CDR3 protein: CSVHRGNTEAFF
CDR3 DNA: TGCAGCGTTCACAGGGGGAACACTGAAGCTTTCTTT
D gene: TRBD1
clone size: few
J gene: TRBJ1-1
V gene: TRBV29-1

CDR3 protein: CASIPAGRRTDTQYF
CDR3 DNA: TGTGCCAGCATACCAGCGGGGCGGCGTACAGATACGCAGTATTTT
D gene: TRBD2
clone size: .
J gene: TRBJ2-3
V gene: TRBV2